This T cell receptor (beta chain) was sequenced in a study of blood T cell repertoires in COVID-19. On the study more broadly: PBMCs, B-cell-depleted T cells, or T cells provided the cDNA or gDNA that made up the material.

This CDR3 is built from 15 residues. Germline V gives CDR1 MNHEY, CDR2 SVGEGT. The trim removed 4 bases at V and 6 bases at J, leaving 6 bases unmatched. In the authors' workflow: The authors estimated nucleated cell counts from reference gene primer amplification. Profiled with immunoSEQ multiplex PCR; TCRdb holds only in-frame clones, not every one. The V and J calls and clone size come from that table; D and trimming were worked out from the DNA. The sample shows roughly 95,000 clones, 82% of them seen only once. J is TRBJ2-7 and V is TRBV6-2 or TRBV6-3, with 13 bases aligning to TRBD2. The origin of this receptor is a man older than 75 with acute or convalescent COVID-19. Sequences were obtained from peripheral blood. For the CDR3, the DNA is TGTGCCAGCAGTTTTCGGACTAGCGGGAGTGGCGAGCAGTACTTC. Translated, it gives CASSFRTSGSGEQYF.